These 25 T cell receptor beta chains were sequenced from one sample in a study of response to subunit inactivated influenza vaccine. TCRdb re-derived calls from the RT-PCR reads in MiXCR, one entry per CDR3 protein. The sample includes 450,000 to 600,000 distinct CDR3 sequences, approximately 7.7% of them seen just once. This specimen was PBMCs from blood, taken about 24 months after vaccination. The receptor source for this set is a man aged 50 to 75 who received an inactivated influenza vaccine.

V and J are TRBV10-3 and TRBJ2-3, with TRBD2 matching 8 bases. The length of the CDR3 is 15 residues. The germline CDR1 and CDR2 sequences are ENHRY and SYGVKD. The V gene end was trimmed by 4 bases and the J gene end by 4 bases; junction bases not matched to a gene: 7. This chain's CDR3 is CAISGAGVLADTQYF. The CDR3, as DNA: TGTGCCATCAGTGGAGCGGGAGTCCTCGCAGATACGCAGTATTTT.

In this sample, this clonotype turned up a few times. The chain is built from TRBV4-1 and TRBJ2-1; the D is unclear. There are 13 residues in the CDR3. Looked up from germline, CDR1 is MGHRA and CDR2 is YSYEKL. V lost 2 bases, J lost 7 bases, and 9 bases lay in between. CDR3 amino acids: CASSQQVVNEQFF. The CDR3 nucleotides are TGCGCCAGCAGCCAACAGGTTGTGAATGAGCAGTTCTTC.

This clonotype occurred many times. The chain uses TRBV7-9 and TRBJ1-1, with D maybe TRBD1 (6 bases). Germline CDR1 reads SEHNR; CDR2 reads FQNEAQ (reference sequence). Trimming shortened V by 6 bases and J by 1 base, and 12 bases separated the two germline ends. This CDR3 is built from 14 residues. The CDR3 DNA is TGTGCCAGCAGTCTCGGGGGCCCGAACACTGAAGCTTTCTTT. Translated: CASSLGGPNTEAFF.

This clonotype was seen only a few times. The chain is built from TRBV5-1 and TRBJ2-1, with 15 bases aligning to TRBD2. This CDR3 has 17 amino acids. The ends lost 4 bases at V and 2 bases at J; junction bases unmatched: 4. Looked up from germline, CDR1 is SGHRS and CDR2 is YFSETQ. The CDR3 region is CASSGGLAGGPYNEQFF. In nucleotides, the CDR3 is TGCGCCAGCAGCGGGGGACTAGCGGGGGGCCCCTACAATGAGCAGTTCTTC.

CDR3 nucleotides: TGTGCCAGCAGCCCTTACTCCGTTGGCTACACCTTC. This codes for CASSPYSVGYTF. V usage is TRBV7-9 and J usage is TRBJ1-2; the D is unclear. Looked up from germline, CDR1 is SEHNR and CDR2 is FQNEAQ (reference sequence). The CDR3 contains 12 residues. Trimming left V 5 bases short and J 7 bases short, with 11 bases between.

The chain recombines TRBV4-3 with TRBJ1-4, with D possibly being TRBD1 (5 bases). V lost 0 bases and J lost 4, with 12 bases in between. Germline-derived CDR1 and CDR2 are LGHNA and YSLEER. There are 16 residues in the CDR3. CDR3 DNA: TGCGCCAGCAGCCAAGATCTTAGGGGCCGTAATGAAAAACTGTTTTTT. Its protein is CASSQDLRGRNEKLFF.

This clonotype was seen only a few times. The CDR3 DNA reads as TGTGCCAGCAGTGGGGGGATATCCTCTAGCACAGATACGCAGTATTTT. It codes for CASSGGISSSTDTQYF. The chain couples TRBV2 to TRBJ2-3; D is perhaps TRBD1 or TRBD2 (5 bases each). Trimming cost V 4 bases and J 0 bases, with 14 bases left between them. The length of the CDR3 is 16 residues. Germline V gene sequence: CDR1 SNHLY, CDR2 FYNNEI.

This clonotype showed up just a few times. CDR3 DNA sequence: TGTGCCAGCAGCCCTAGCGGGGACCCCTACGAGCAGTACTTC. Encoded protein: CASSPSGDPYEQYF. V is TRBV5-5 and J is TRBJ2-7; the match to TRBD2 covers 9 bases. Germline V gene lookup returns CDR1 SGHKS and CDR2 YYEKEE (reference sequence). V lost 4 bases to trimming and J lost 2 bases; unmatched junction nucleotides: 4. The CDR3 has 14 amino acids.

This rearrangement joins TRBV2 to TRBJ1-6; 7 bases are a match to TRBD1. In germline, CDR1 is SNHLY, CDR2 FYNNEI. The CDR3 spans 15 residues. V lost 7 bases and J lost 8; bases outside the gene matches: 11. The CDR3 sequence is CASIEGWTGYSPLHF. The DNA for the CDR3 is TGTGCCAGCATCGAGGGGTGGACAGGCTATTCACCCCTCCACTTT.

V and J are TRBV14 and TRBJ2-1; a weak D match, TRBD2 (6 bases). The CDR3 covers 15 residues. V was clipped by 1 base and J by 5 bases, with 12 bases between them. Germline CDR1 is SGHDN and CDR2 is FVKESK. The CDR3 region has the DNA TGTGCCAGCAGCCAAGCGGCTAGCGTTAACAATGAGCAGTTCTTC. Its translation: CASSQAASVNNEQFF.

This clonotype was observed a handful of times. V gene TRBV20-1 combines with J gene TRBJ2-7; D uncertain. Between the trimmed V and J ends, which lost 3 bases and 1 base, there was a span of 13 bases. The CDR3 runs 14 residues. Germline CDR1 DFQATT, CDR2 SNEGSKA (reference sequence). Written as DNA, the CDR3 is TGCAGTGCTAGTTCGCGGAGATTGTCCTACGAGCAGTACTTC. This translates into CSASSRRLSYEQYF.

This clonotype occurred many times. The J gene is TRBJ1-1, the V gene TRBV6-1; no clear D. The length of the CDR3 is 14 residues. The germline gives CDR1 MNHNS, CDR2 SASEGT. The germline V and J ends were trimmed by 6 bases and 4 bases, with 15 bases remaining between them. The CDR3 spells CASRELYESTEAFF. The CDR3 coding sequence is TGTGCCAGCAGGGAACTTTATGAGTCCACTGAAGCTTTCTTT.

V is TRBV11-2 and J is TRBJ2-5; D possibly uses TRBD1 or TRBD2 (5 bases each). Germline-derived CDR1 and CDR2 are SGHAT and FQNNGV. The V gene lost 4 bases and the J gene lost 4 bases, with 13 bases spanning the gap. There are 14 residues in the CDR3. The CDR3 nucleotides read TGTGCCAGCAGCTCCCAGGGCCGGGGAGAGACCCAGTACTTC. Translated: CASSSQGRGETQYF.

This clonotype was seen more than once but under ten times. V gene TRBV10-3 combines with J gene TRBJ2-7, with a weak D call TRBD1 (6 bases). Trimming removed 6 bases from V and 2 bases from J, with 11 bases in between. The CDR3 extends over 13 amino acids. Germline loops: CDR1 ENHRY, CDR2 SYGVKD. The CDR3 loop is CAISPDRTYEQYF. The CDR3 region has the DNA TGTGCCATCAGCCCGGACAGAACCTACGAGCAGTACTTC.

The chain carries TRBV29-1 and TRBJ2-1; D may be TRBD2 (5 bases). V lost 1 base to trimming and J lost 0 bases, with 13 bases between them. Germline loops: CDR1 SQVTM, CDR2 ANQGSEA. There are 16 residues in the CDR3. Here the CDR3 reads CSVEVRGSSSYNEQFF. For the CDR3, the DNA is TGCAGCGTTGAAGTACGGGGATCAAGCTCCTACAATGAGCAGTTCTTC.

This clonotype was picked up a small number of times. The CDR3 is CASSYMSGPDQETQYF. DNA for the CDR3: TGTGCCAGCAGTTACATGTCGGGGCCAGACCAAGAGACCCAGTACTTC. The V and J genes are TRBV6-5 and TRBJ2-5; perhaps D is TRBD1 or TRBD2 (5 bases each). The CDR3 has 16 amino acids. Trimming removed 2 bases from V and 0 bases from J, with 13 bases in between. Germline-derived CDR1 and CDR2 are MNHEY and SVGAGI.

The table lists this clonotype with a few counts. V gene TRBV7-8 combines with J gene TRBJ1-4, with 7 bases that match TRBD1. Germline assignment: CDR1 SGHVS and CDR2 FQNEAQ. The CDR3 spans 15 residues. Trimming took 5 bases from V and 1 from J; bases not matched to a gene: 4. The CDR3 DNA reads TGTGCCAGCAGCCATAGACAGGGAACTAATGAAAAACTGTTTTTT. Translating it yields CASSHRQGTNEKLFF. Looking up the rest from reference TRBV7-8 and TRBJ1-4 gives the full variable domain: GAGVSQSPRYKVAKRGQDVALRCDPISGHVSLFWYQQALGQGPEFLTYFQNEAQLDKSGLPSDRFFAERPEGSVSTLKIQRTQQEDSAVYLCASSHRQGTNEKLFFGSGTQLSVL.

This clonotype was counted ten times or more. V gene TRBV12-3 or TRBV12-4 combines with J gene TRBJ2-5; D unresolved. CDR3 size: 11 residues. The V end was cut by 6 bases, the J end by 5 bases, with 7 bases between. The CDR3 nucleotides are TGTGCCAGCAGCCAGGCGGAGACCCAGTACTTC. Amino acids: CASSQAETQYF.

This clonotype turned up a few times. This rearrangement joins TRBV12-3 or TRBV12-4 to TRBJ2-3; 12 bases are a match to TRBD2. This CDR3 is 17 amino acids long. Losses at the gene ends were 7 bases for V and 1 base for J; bases not matched to a gene: 9. In DNA form, the CDR3 reads TGTGCCAGCACCCCACTAGCGGGGGGCCTGCGCACAGATACGCAGTATTTT. It translates to CASTPLAGGLRTDTQYF.

The table lists this clonotype with many counts. The gene calls are TRBV5-1 and TRBJ2-1; the D gene is possibly TRBD2 (7 bases). The CDR3 is made up of 17 amino acids. Trimming took 3 bases from V and 2 from J, leaving 18 bases between them. The germline CDR1 and CDR2 sequences are SGHRS and YFSETQ. The CDR3 bases are TGCGCCAGCAGCTCCCGGACTAGGGGGGGGGCCTACAATGAGCAGTTCTTC. Translating gives CASSSRTRGGAYNEQFF.

This clonotype showed up just a few times. V usage is TRBV20-1 and J usage is TRBJ1-1; 7 bases fit TRBD1. The germline CDR1 and CDR2 sequences are DFQATT and SNEGSKA (reference sequence). This CDR3 region has 13 residues. The CDR3 here is CSRGGRVGTEAFF. In DNA form, the CDR3 reads TGCAGCCGAGGGGGCAGAGTAGGCACTGAAGCTTTCTTT.

The J gene is TRBJ1-6, the V gene TRBV15; D may be TRBD1 (5 bases). The V and J ends lost 0 bases and 7 bases respectively, with 10 bases between them. The CDR3 consists of 15 residues. CDR1 LNHNV and CDR2 YYDKDF come from the germline V gene (reference sequence). The CDR3 loop is CATSRDGGGNSPLHF. In DNA form, the CDR3 reads TGTGCCACCAGCAGAGATGGGGGGGGGAATTCACCCCTCCACTTT.

This clonotype was detected ten times or more. This rearrangement joins TRBV11-3 to TRBJ2-3, with D perhaps matching TRBD2 (5 bases). The CDR3 length is 15 residues. V lost 3 bases and J lost 4, with 14 bases in between. Germline V gene data show CDR1 as SGHNT and CDR2 as YENEEA. CDR3 region: CASSFTPGDADTQYF. The CDR3 region has the DNA TGTGCCAGCAGCTTTACCCCCGGGGATGCAGATACGCAGTATTTT.

The chain recombines TRBV4-1 with TRBJ2-3; 9 positions agree with TRBD2. This CDR3 region has 17 residues. Trimming took 3 bases from V and 2 from J; bases not matched to a gene: 9. CDR1 is MGHRA, CDR2 YSYEKL, per germline. The chain's CDR3 is CASSQAPLAGVTDTQYF. In DNA, the CDR3 is TGCGCCAGCAGCCAGGCCCCTTTAGCGGGGGTCACAGATACGCAGTATTTT.

V gene TRBV27 combines with J gene TRBJ2-3; D is perhaps TRBD2 (6 bases). Germline CDR1 and CDR2: MNHEY and SMNVEV (reference sequence). Trimming cost V 5 bases and J 0 bases, with 12 bases left between them. This CDR3 is built from 15 residues. The CDR3 reads CASSTSLTSTDTQYF. CDR3 nucleotides: TGTGCCAGCAGTACTAGCCTTACTAGCACAGATACGCAGTATTTT.